This TCR beta chain was captured by sequencing in a study of shared clonotypes between healthy human individuals (dated by TCRdb to about 2020). In the study overall: The cohort included three men and a couple of women between 18 and 49 years of age. For each donor, CD4 naive and CD4 memory were each given three plates, CD8 naive was given two plates, and CD8 memory was given one plate. Different laboratories and diverse techniques were used to prepare libraries and sequence TCR repertoires, to increase sequencing depth and limit assay-specific biases. Leukapheresis yielded between about 0.8 and 8.9 billion PBMCs per donor. Blood TCR repertoires of several healthy adults were deeply sequenced to estimate repertoire size and the extent of clonotype sharing between individuals. What the authors observed across the whole study: Sampling was restricted to blood, and TCR repertoires in tissue are likely to differ from TCR repertoires in blood. Compared with non-shared clonotypes, clonotypes shared by all four sorted-subset donors had higher generation probabilities. Because the study included only a small number of donors, the genetic and exposure-history diversity represented was limited. Rarefaction of sorted-subset datasets indicated incomplete sequencing despite the large sequencing depth. Sharing across several donors was observed for approximately 5% of naive CD4, over 3% of naive CD8, 2.3% of memory CD4, and roughly 0.4% of memory CD8 clonotypes. Estimated clonotype richness was generally larger for naive than for memory subsets. Pairwise subsampling led to the expectation that sequencing depth would affect the degree of clonotype sharing among donors.

The germline V gene provides CDR1 SQVTM and CDR2 ANQGSEA. From cysteine to phenylalanine, the CDR3 is 15 amino acids long. Only the CDR3 DNA is retained, 45 bases long and in frame from the first base. The V end gives up 3 bases and the J end 5 bases, leaving 6 bases in the junction not matched to a gene. The donors were healthy, HIV-negative adults who had no recently reported acute infections or vaccinations. All donors were Caucasian adults living in Nashville, Tennessee, USA. CD4+ T cells were enriched by magnetic negative selection; naive cells were then positively selected on CD45RA, and the negative fraction formed the memory subset. Blood was obtained by leukapheresis, after which PBMCs were separated by Ficoll-Histopaque density gradient centrifugation and cryopreserved in liquid nitrogen vapor phase. Analytical flow cytometry was used to check the purity and quantity of every magnetically sorted T cell population. Genomic DNA was isolated from every sorted fraction and measured by UV absorbance on a Nanodrop 2000c.

With respect to this clone: Its specific antigen is unknown. No per-base quality is available; no much larger clone lies one base away.

TCR CDR3 regions were amplified from genomic DNA by multiplex PCR using the deep immunoSEQ assay. Extracted genomic DNA from each cell subset was distributed evenly across all wells of several immunoSEQ 96-well plates, and each plate was treated as a replicate. Each replicate PCR for sorted subsets received around 200 ng genomic DNA, equal to roughly 33,000 T cell genomes. Purified libraries were quantified with a Qubit 3.0 fluorometer, sized on a Bioanalyzer 2100, and re-quantified with the KAPA Library Quantification kit. Each immunoSEQ 96-well plate was sequenced on its own single-read 150-cycle Illumina NextSeq 550 flow cell. Processing in the source paper ran as follows. The immunoSEQ output contained only junctional sequences without quality scores, so filtering could not match that applied to full-length reads. To assign V/J genes and CDR3, sequences were annotated using PyIR, a Python wrapper for IgBLAST v1.9, with IMGT germline references. Reads were removed for weak V/J assignments (E-value above 1e-6), missing CDR3, stop codons, out-of-frame junctions, or ambiguous translated residues. A V3J clonotype was defined by an identical inferred V gene, J gene, and CDR3 amino acid sequence. To compute the percentage overlap between repertoires, the number of shared unique clonotypes was divided by the size of the smaller repertoire. Three approaches were used to assess repertoire richness: RTK rarefaction, the Chao1 estimator, and Recon v2.1 estimates of unobserved clonotypes. For all TCRbeta clonotypes obtained by the gDNA method from several donors, generation probabilities were computed with OLGA. TCRdb took over this immuneACCESS table, retaining in-frame rearrangements with V and J assigned. Such tables are incomplete; in checked studies, under half of the missing clones stem from an unresolved V gene, and the remainder is unexplained. V, J and clone size derive from that table, while D and trimming were established from the DNA sequence. This sample has some 790,000 clones in its table, and over 55% of those were observed once. Approximately 1.7% of the sample is in the top ten clones.

Material: memory CD4+ T cells sorted from blood. The cell subset or site label on this specimen signifies: CD45RA-negative fraction. The receptor was derived from a woman in her 30s in good health. Recombination connected TRBV29-1 to TRBJ2-3, with 12 bases in between that match TRBD1. The nucleotides read TGCAGCGTTGACCCGGGACAGGGGGCTGGAGATACGCAGTATTTT. Its translation is CSVDPGQGAGDTQYF.